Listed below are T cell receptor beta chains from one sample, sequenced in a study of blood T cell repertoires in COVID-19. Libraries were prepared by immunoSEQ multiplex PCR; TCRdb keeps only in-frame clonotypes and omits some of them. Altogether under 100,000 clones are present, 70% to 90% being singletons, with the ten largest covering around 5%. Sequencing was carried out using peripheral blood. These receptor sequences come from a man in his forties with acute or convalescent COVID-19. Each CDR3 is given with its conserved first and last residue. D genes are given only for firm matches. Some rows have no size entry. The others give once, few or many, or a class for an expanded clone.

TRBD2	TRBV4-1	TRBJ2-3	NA	CASSQDKGGGHTDTQYF	TGCGCCAGCAGCCAAGATAAGGGCGGGGGGCACACAGATACGCAGTATTTT
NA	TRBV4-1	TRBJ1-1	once	CASSQDRGNTEAFF	TGCGCCAGCAGCCAAGACAGGGGGAACACTGAAGCTTTCTTT
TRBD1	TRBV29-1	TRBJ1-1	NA	CSVHQGATTEAFF	TGCAGCGTTCATCAGGGGGCGACGACTGAAGCTTTCTTT
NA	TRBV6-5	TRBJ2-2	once	CASILTVPTGELFF	TGTGCCAGCATTTTAACGGTCCCCACCGGGGAGCTGTTTTTT
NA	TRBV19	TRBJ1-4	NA	CASRVGVPNEKLFF	TGTGCCAGTAGAGTAGGGGTGCCTAATGAAAAACTGTTTTTT
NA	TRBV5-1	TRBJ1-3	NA	CASSSTSGNTIYF	TGCGCCAGCAGCTCGACTTCTGGAAACACCATATATTTT
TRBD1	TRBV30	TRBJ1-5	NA	CAWRGQGGQPQHF	TGTGCCTGGAGGGGACAGGGCGGGCAGCCCCAGCATTTT
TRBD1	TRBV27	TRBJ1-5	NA	CASSPTTGGVYVLQHF	TGTGCCAGCAGTCCAACGACAGGGGGGGTATATGTGCTCCAGCATTTT
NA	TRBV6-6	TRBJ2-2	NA	CASSYLTFTGELFF	TGTGCCAGCAGTTACTTAACATTCACCGGGGAGCTGTTTTTT
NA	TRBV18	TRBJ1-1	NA	CASSPGRMNTEAFF	TGTGCCAGCTCACCAGGGAGAATGAACACTGAAGCTTTCTTT
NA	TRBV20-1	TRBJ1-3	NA	CSAIDNSGNTIYF	TGCAGTGCTATTGACAACTCTGGAAACACCATATATTTT
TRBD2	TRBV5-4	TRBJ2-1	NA	CASSSGLAFNNEQFF	TGTGCCAGCAGTTCGGGACTAGCTTTCAACAATGAGCAGTTCTTC
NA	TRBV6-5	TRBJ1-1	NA	CASSYSNGLNTEAFF	TGTGCCAGCAGTTACTCGAATGGGCTGAACACTGAAGCTTTCTTT
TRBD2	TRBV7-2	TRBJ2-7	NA	CASSFRRGDYEQYF	TGTGCCAGCAGCTTTAGACGGGGGGACTACGAGCAGTACTTC
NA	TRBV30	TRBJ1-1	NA	CAWTGVMNTEAFF	TGTGCCTGGACCGGGGTTATGAACACTGAAGCTTTCTTT
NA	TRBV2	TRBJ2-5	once	CASTRGLALLETQYF	TGTGCCAGCACCCGAGGACTGGCCCTCCTAGAGACCCAGTACTTC
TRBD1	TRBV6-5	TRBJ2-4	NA	CASRDRVRIQYF	TGTGCCAGCAGAGACAGGGTGCGCATTCAGTACTTC
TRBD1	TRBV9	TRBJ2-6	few	CASSVSTGTGFFWANVLTF	TGTGCCAGCAGCGTATCCACCGGGACAGGTTTTTTCTGGGCCAACGTCCTGACTTTC
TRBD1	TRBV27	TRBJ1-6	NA	CASNRGPDGPPLHF	TGTGCCAGCAACAGGGGCCCCGACGGTCCGCCCCTCCACTTT
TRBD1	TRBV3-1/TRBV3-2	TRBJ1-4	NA	CASSQGGTDEKLFF	TGTGCCAGCAGCCAAGGGGGGACAGACGAAAAACTGTTTTTT
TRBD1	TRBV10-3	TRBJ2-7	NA	CAISFIRQGTSYEQYF	TGTGCCATCAGTTTCATCAGACAGGGGACCTCCTACGAGCAGTACTTC
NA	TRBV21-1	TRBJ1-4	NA	CASSKANRGHCGMTNEKLFF	TGTGCCAGCAGCAAAGCAAACAGGGGGCATTGTGGGATGACTAATGAAAAACTGTTTTTT
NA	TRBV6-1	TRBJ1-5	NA	CASSEALPGFGQPQHF	TGTGCCAGCAGTGAAGCGCTTCCCGGGTTCGGTCAGCCCCAGCATTTT